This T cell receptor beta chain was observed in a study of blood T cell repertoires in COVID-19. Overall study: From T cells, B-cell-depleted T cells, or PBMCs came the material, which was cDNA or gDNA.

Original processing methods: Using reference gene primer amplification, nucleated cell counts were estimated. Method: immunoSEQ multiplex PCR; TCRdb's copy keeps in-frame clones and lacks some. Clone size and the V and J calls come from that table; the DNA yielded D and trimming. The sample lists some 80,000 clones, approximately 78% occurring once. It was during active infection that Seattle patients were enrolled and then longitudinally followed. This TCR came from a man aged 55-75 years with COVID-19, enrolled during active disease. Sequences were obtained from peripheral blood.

The CDR3 nucleotides read TGTGCCAGCAGTTACTCGAGGAGTTTACGGGAGACCCAGTACTTC. This sequence encodes CASSYSRSLRETQYF. The chain joins TRBV6-5 to TRBJ2-5; D is undetermined. Deletions cut 0 bases from V and 5 bases from J, with 13 bases between. Germline assignment: CDR1 MNHEY and CDR2 SVGAGI. The CDR3 contains 15 residues.